This entry lists 9 T cell receptor beta chains sequenced from one sample in a study of identical twins. TCRdb used MiXCR to reprocess the 5' RACE reads, holding one entry per CDR3 protein. The sample consists of a few hundred thousand distinct CDR3 sequences, approximately 10% of them appearing once. The same specimen was also included in a second study, on yellow fever vaccine responses in identical twins.

Sequenced input: PBMCs. The receptors were gathered from a woman younger than 30 in good health.

At least ten counts were recorded for this clonotype. CDR3 in amino acids: CASSEEGGSGFYEQYF. The CDR3 DNA reads TGTGCCAGCAGTGAAGAGGGCGGGAGCGGATTCTACGAGCAGTACTTC. The J gene is TRBJ2-7, the V gene TRBV2, with 7 bases fitting TRBD2. The V segment lost 1 base and the J segment 3 bases; nucleotides outside the gene matches: 9. The V gene's germline CDR1 is SNHLY and CDR2 FYNNEI. CDR3 size: 16 residues. Together with reference TRBV2 and TRBJ2-7, the CDR3 gives the full variable domain: EPEVTQTPSHQVTQMGQEVILRCVPISNHLYFYWYRQILGQKVEFLVSFYNNEISEKSEIFDDQFSVERPDGSNFTLKIRSTKLEDSAMYFCASSEEGGSGFYEQYFGPGTRLTVT.

This clonotype was seen ten or more times. This chain links TRBV28 with TRBJ2-3; 13 nucleotides align to TRBD2. The junction had 16 bases not matched to a gene; V was cut back by 6 bases and J by 13 bases. The CDR3 length is 16 residues. CDR1 is MDHEN, CDR2 SYDVKM, per germline. In DNA form, the CDR3 reads TGTGCCAGCAGACCCCCCAGGGGGACTAGCGGGAAATGGGAGTATTTT. Translated: CASRPPRGTSGKWEYF.

This clonotype was seen repeatedly, ten times or more. J is TRBJ2-1 and V is TRBV5-1; no definite D call. V lost 2 bases and J lost 0, with 9 bases in between. Looked up from germline, CDR1 is SGHRS and CDR2 is YFSETQ. This CDR3 contains 15 residues. CDR3 sequence (DNA): TGCGCCAGCAGCTTCACCCCGAGCTCCTACAATGAGCAGTTCTTC. Translation: CASSFTPSSYNEQFF.

In its sample, this clonotype was seen many times. The chain has TRBV20-1 and TRBJ2-1; 9 nucleotides align to TRBD2. Germline values: CDR1 DFQATT, CDR2 SNEGSKA (reference sequence). The CDR3 has 16 amino acids. Trimming took 5 bases from V and 6 from J; bases not matched to a gene: 14. The CDR3 DNA sequence: TGCAGTGCTCTCTCGGGGACTAGCAATCAGGGCAATGAGCAGTTCTTC. Residues: CSALSGTSNQGNEQFF.

There are a few counts of this clonotype. The rearrangement uses TRBV24-1 and TRBJ2-7; possible D gene TRBD1, 6 bases. The CDR3 is 15 residues long. Germline V lookup: CDR1 KGHDR, CDR2 SFDVKD. V was shortened by 5 bases and J by 5 bases, with 18 bases between the two germline ends. CDR3: CATSGSQIGDNEQYF. CDR3 coding DNA: TGTGCCACCAGTGGATCACAGATTGGGGACAACGAGCAGTACTTC.

The rearrangement links TRBV20-1 to TRBJ2-3; 11 bases map to TRBD2. The CDR3 is 16 residues long. Germline values: CDR1 DFQATT, CDR2 SNEGSKA (reference sequence). After removal of 0 bases from V and 7 bases from J, the junction contained 9 bases not matched to a gene. CDR3 in DNA: TGCAGTGCTAGAGATCTCCTAGCGGGGGGCCGGAATACGCAGTATTTT. It codes for CSARDLLAGGRNTQYF.

In this sample, this clonotype turned up a few times. The CDR3 here is CASKGYGSYYNEQFF. The DNA for the CDR3 is TGTGCCAGCAAGGGATATGGTTCCTACTACAATGAGCAGTTCTTC. The rearrangement joins TRBV6-1 to TRBJ2-1, with D uncertain. V dropped 7 bases and J dropped 3 bases, with 16 bases sitting between them. CDR3 length: 15 residues. Germline CDR1 reads MNHNS; CDR2 reads SASEGT.

This clonotype was detected a few times. V is TRBV19 and J is TRBJ2-1; 9 positions agree with TRBD2. In germline, CDR1 is LNHDA, CDR2 SQIVND (reference sequence). The junction had 13 bases not matched to a gene; V was cut back by 3 bases and J by 7 bases. CDR3 size: 17 residues. CDR3 residues: CASSIPRVAGVANEQFF. The CDR3 DNA reads TGTGCCAGTAGTATCCCGCGAGTAGCGGGAGTTGCAAATGAGCAGTTCTTC.

This clonotype was observed a few times. The chain recombines TRBV19 with TRBJ2-7; 7 bases agree with TRBD2. CDR3 length: 14 amino acids. The germline CDR1 and CDR2 sequences are LNHDA and SQIVND (reference sequence). V lost 3 bases, J lost 3 bases, and 5 bases stayed unmatched. The CDR3 DNA is TGTGCCAGTAGTATTCTAGCGGAAAGCTACGAGCAGTACTTC. The encoded protein is CASSILAESYEQYF.